The rows below give T cell receptor beta chains drawn from one sample of a study of blood T cell repertoires in COVID-19. Measured with immunoSEQ multiplex PCR; TCRdb has only the in-frame clones, and not every one. In the table there are roughly 240,000 clones, roughly 82% of which are singletons. The sample taken for sequencing was peripheral blood. These receptors came from a woman between 70 and 85 years old with acute or convalescent COVID-19. The CDR3 runs from the conserved cysteine through the conserved F or W. A D gene is named only where the DNA matches it firmly. Part of the rows lack a size; the others show once, few, many or a class for expanded clones.

v_gene: TRBV2; j_gene: TRBJ1-6; d_gene: TRBD1; abundance: .; CDR3nt: TGTGCCAGCAGGGGACAGGGGCGGGAAAATTCACCCCTCCACTTT; CDR3aa: CASRGQGRENSPLHF
v_gene: TRBV13; j_gene: TRBJ1-4; d_gene: TRBD1; abundance: .; CDR3nt: TGTGCCAGCAGCCCCCGGACAGGGAGAGGTGAAAAACTGTTTTTT; CDR3aa: CASSPRTGRGEKLFF
v_gene: TRBV7-8; j_gene: TRBJ1-2; d_gene: .; abundance: .; CDR3nt: TGTGCCAGCAGCTTCGGGTATGGCTACACCTTC; CDR3aa: CASSFGYGYTF
v_gene: TRBV28; j_gene: TRBJ1-1; d_gene: .; abundance: once; CDR3nt: TGTGCCAGCAGTTTATGGGCTAGTGAAGCTTTCTTT; CDR3aa: CASSLWASEAFF
v_gene: TRBV9; j_gene: TRBJ1-6; d_gene: .; abundance: .; CDR3nt: TGTGCCAGCAGCGACATGCGGGCGGGGTCTAATTCACCCCTCCACTTT; CDR3aa: CASSDMRAGSNSPLHF
v_gene: TRBV7-7; j_gene: TRBJ1-6; d_gene: .; abundance: .; CDR3nt: TGTGCCAGCAGCCCGAATCCAGGGTCACCCCTCCACTTT; CDR3aa: CASSPNPGSPLHF
v_gene: TRBV6-5; j_gene: TRBJ2-3; d_gene: TRBD1; abundance: .; CDR3nt: TGTGCCAGCAGCGCCCTGACAGGGAGCACAGATACGCAGTATTTT; CDR3aa: CASSALTGSTDTQYF
v_gene: TRBV6-5; j_gene: TRBJ1-2; d_gene: .; abundance: .; CDR3nt: TGTGCCAGCAGTTACTCGGCCTTAAACTATGGCTACACCTTC; CDR3aa: CASSYSALNYGYTF
v_gene: TRBV6-5; j_gene: TRBJ1-5; d_gene: .; abundance: .; CDR3nt: TGTGCCAGCAGTATGACAGGTTATAGCAATCAGCCCCAGCATTTT; CDR3aa: CASSMTGYSNQPQHF
v_gene: TRBV11-2; j_gene: TRBJ2-1; d_gene: TRBD2; abundance: .; CDR3nt: TGTGCCAGCAGCTTAAGCCTAGCGGGTATCAATGAGCAGTTCTTC; CDR3aa: CASSLSLAGINEQFF
v_gene: TRBV25-1; j_gene: TRBJ1-1; d_gene: .; abundance: .; CDR3nt: TGTGCCAGCAGTGCAACCCACCCGGCAGGCACTGAAGCTTTCTTT; CDR3aa: CASSATHPAGTEAFF
v_gene: TRBV2; j_gene: TRBJ2-1; d_gene: .; abundance: .; CDR3nt: TGTGCCAGCAGTGTAGCCCGGGTTGAGCAGTTCTTC; CDR3aa: CASSVARVEQFF
v_gene: TRBV6-5; j_gene: TRBJ1-5; d_gene: .; abundance: .; CDR3nt: TGTGCCAGCAGGCCTCAGGGGATTACGGGGTCGCCCCAGCATTTT; CDR3aa: CASRPQGITGSPQHF
v_gene: TRBV6-2/TRBV6-3; j_gene: TRBJ2-4; d_gene: .; abundance: few; CDR3nt: TGTGCCAGCAGTTACGGGTTTACCGGGACAACTAAAAACATTCAGTACTTC; CDR3aa: CASSYGFTGTTKNIQYF
v_gene: TRBV6-2/TRBV6-3; j_gene: TRBJ1-4; d_gene: .; abundance: .; CDR3nt: TGTGCCAGCAGTTACTCGATGGCGGGGGCGAGGAGGAATGAAAAACTGTTTTTT; CDR3aa: CASSYSMAGARRNEKLFF
v_gene: TRBV7-9; j_gene: TRBJ1-2; d_gene: TRBD1; abundance: .; CDR3nt: TGTGCCAGCAGCACTCGCCGGGACAGGGAGATTAACTATGGCTACACCTTC; CDR3aa: CASSTRRDREINYGYTF
v_gene: TRBV6-5; j_gene: TRBJ2-7; d_gene: .; abundance: few; CDR3nt: TGTGCCAGCAGCGTCGGGACATACGAGCAGTACTTC; CDR3aa: CASSVGTYEQYF
v_gene: TRBV7-2; j_gene: TRBJ1-2; d_gene: .; abundance: .; CDR3nt: TGTGCCAGCACCCCCCAGACCCAGGGCAACTATGGCTACACCTTC; CDR3aa: CASTPQTQGNYGYTF
v_gene: TRBV6-5; j_gene: TRBJ1-5; d_gene: .; abundance: .; CDR3nt: TGTGCCAGCAACGGTGTCAGGTACGATCAGCCCCAGCATTTT; CDR3aa: CASNGVRYDQPQHF
v_gene: TRBV6-5; j_gene: TRBJ2-5; d_gene: .; abundance: .; CDR3nt: TGTGCCAGCAGTCGACTGCTCCAAGAGACCCAGTACTTC; CDR3aa: CASSRLLQETQYF
v_gene: TRBV10-3; j_gene: TRBJ2-2; d_gene: TRBD2; abundance: .; CDR3nt: TGTGCCATCAGTGAGAGAATTAGCGGGGGGACTTACACCGGGGAGCTGTTTTTT; CDR3aa: CAISERISGGTYTGELFF
v_gene: TRBV4-1; j_gene: TRBJ1-2; d_gene: TRBD1; abundance: few; CDR3nt: TGCGCCAGCAGCCAAGGACGACAGGGTATATATGGCTACACCTTC; CDR3aa: CASSQGRQGIYGYTF
v_gene: TRBV28; j_gene: TRBJ2-2; d_gene: .; abundance: once; CDR3nt: TGTGCCAGCAGTTTTCTGGAGTCTACCAACGCCGGGGAGCTGTTTTTT; CDR3aa: CASSFLESTNAGELFF
v_gene: TRBV6-2/TRBV6-3; j_gene: TRBJ1-6; d_gene: TRBD1; abundance: .; CDR3nt: TGTGCCAGCAGCTCGGACAGGGGTTATTCACCCCTCCACTTT; CDR3aa: CASSSDRGYSPLHF
v_gene: TRBV9; j_gene: TRBJ1-1; d_gene: TRBD1; abundance: .; CDR3nt: TGTGCCAGCAGCGTCAATGGACAGGGGGCGAGTGAAGCTTTCTTT; CDR3aa: CASSVNGQGASEAFF
v_gene: TRBV25-1; j_gene: TRBJ2-1; d_gene: .; abundance: .; CDR3nt: TGTGCCAGCAGTTCGGACTCTTACAATGAGCAGTTCTTC; CDR3aa: CASSSDSYNEQFF
v_gene: TRBV19; j_gene: TRBJ1-4; d_gene: TRBD1; abundance: .; CDR3nt: TGTGCCAGTAGTATATCACAAACCGGGACAGGGATTATAGTGGGTGAAAAACTGTTTTTT; CDR3aa: CASSISQTGTGIIVGEKLFF
v_gene: TRBV3-1/TRBV3-2; j_gene: TRBJ1-2; d_gene: .; abundance: .; CDR3nt: TGTGCCAGCAGCCAATCGGGTTATGGCTACACCTTC; CDR3aa: CASSQSGYGYTF
v_gene: TRBV10-1; j_gene: TRBJ1-6; d_gene: .; abundance: .; CDR3nt: TGCGCCAGCAGAGCCGGACAGCTGTTATTTAATTCACCCCTCCACTTT; CDR3aa: CASRAGQLLFNSPLHF
v_gene: TRBV4-1; j_gene: TRBJ2-5; d_gene: TRBD2; abundance: .; CDR3nt: TGCGCCAGCAGCCAACACCAGGTACAACGGGGGGGCCGTGAAGAGACCCAGTACTTC; CDR3aa: CASSQHQVQRGGREETQYF
v_gene: TRBV3-1/TRBV3-2; j_gene: TRBJ2-7; d_gene: TRBD1; abundance: .; CDR3nt: TGTGCCAGCAGCCCCCGGGACAGATCCTACGAGCAGTACTTC; CDR3aa: CASSPRDRSYEQYF
v_gene: TRBV28; j_gene: TRBJ1-2; d_gene: TRBD1; abundance: once; CDR3nt: TGTGCCAGCAGTTGGGGGACAGCCGGGAGTGGCTACACCTTC; CDR3aa: CASSWGTAGSGYTF
v_gene: TRBV7-2; j_gene: TRBJ1-1; d_gene: .; abundance: .; CDR3nt: TGTGCCAGCAGCTCACAGGGAAGGAACACTGAAGCTTTCTTT; CDR3aa: CASSSQGRNTEAFF
v_gene: TRBV2; j_gene: TRBJ2-5; d_gene: .; abundance: .; CDR3nt: TGTGCCAGCAGGTCGGCTAAGGGGGGGCCCGGGGAGACCCAGTACTTC; CDR3aa: CASRSAKGGPGETQYF
v_gene: TRBV28; j_gene: TRBJ1-1; d_gene: TRBD1; abundance: .; CDR3nt: TGTGCCAGCAGTTCATCCGGACAGGGCGGTGAAGCTTTCTTT; CDR3aa: CASSSSGQGGEAFF
v_gene: TRBV9; j_gene: TRBJ2-1; d_gene: TRBD2; abundance: .; CDR3nt: TGTGCCAGCAGCGTAGATCCTAGCGGGGATTTTAATGAGCAGTTCTTC; CDR3aa: CASSVDPSGDFNEQFF
v_gene: TRBV11-2; j_gene: TRBJ1-1; d_gene: TRBD1; abundance: .; CDR3nt: TGTGCCAGCAGCACTAGGCCGGGACAGGGGGCTACTGAAGCTTTCTTT; CDR3aa: CASSTRPGQGATEAFF
v_gene: TRBV5-1; j_gene: TRBJ2-1; d_gene: .; abundance: .; CDR3nt: TGCGCCAGCAGCGTCCGGACTCTCCCCCACAATGAGCAGTTCTTC; CDR3aa: CASSVRTLPHNEQFF
v_gene: TRBV3-1/TRBV3-2; j_gene: TRBJ1-1; d_gene: .; abundance: once; CDR3nt: TGTGCCAGCAGCCAACCCAGGGCAGGGTCCGCTTTCTTT; CDR3aa: CASSQPRAGSAFF
v_gene: TRBV28; j_gene: TRBJ1-1; d_gene: .; abundance: few; CDR3nt: TGTGCCAGCAGTGATACAGGTGAAGCTTTCTTT; CDR3aa: CASSDTGEAFF
v_gene: TRBV6-6; j_gene: TRBJ2-7; d_gene: TRBD1; abundance: once; CDR3nt: TGTGCCAGCACGGGACAGTCCTACGAGCAGTACTTC; CDR3aa: CASTGQSYEQYF
v_gene: TRBV4-1; j_gene: TRBJ1-3; d_gene: .; abundance: .; CDR3nt: TGCGCCAGCAGCCAAGGGGGACTGCCCTCTGGAAACACCATATATTTT; CDR3aa: CASSQGGLPSGNTIYF
v_gene: TRBV18; j_gene: TRBJ2-6; d_gene: .; abundance: .; CDR3nt: TGTGCCAGCTCTGCTTACAGTCCCTCCTCTGGGGCCAACGTCCTGACTTTC; CDR3aa: CASSAYSPSSGANVLTF
v_gene: TRBV27; j_gene: TRBJ2-3; d_gene: TRBD2; abundance: .; CDR3nt: TGTGCCAGCAGTTTACCTAGCGGGGGCCCACCAGATACGCAGTATTTT; CDR3aa: CASSLPSGGPPDTQYF
v_gene: TRBV5-5; j_gene: TRBJ1-2; d_gene: TRBD1; abundance: .; CDR3nt: TGTGCCAGCAGCACCCGGGACAGTAACTATGGCTACACCTTC; CDR3aa: CASSTRDSNYGYTF
v_gene: TRBV5-4; j_gene: TRBJ2-1; d_gene: TRBD2; abundance: .; CDR3nt: TGTGCCAGCAGCTTGGAGGGACTAGCGGGGGGCAGGACTGAGCAGTTCTTC; CDR3aa: CASSLEGLAGGRTEQFF
v_gene: TRBV9; j_gene: TRBJ1-1; d_gene: .; abundance: .; CDR3nt: TGTGCCAGCAGCTCAACCCCAGGACAGAACACTGAAGCTTTCTTT; CDR3aa: CASSSTPGQNTEAFF
v_gene: TRBV7-9; j_gene: TRBJ1-1; d_gene: TRBD1; abundance: .; CDR3nt: TGTGCCAGCAGCATTACCGGGACAGGGGACACTGAAGCTTTCTTT; CDR3aa: CASSITGTGDTEAFF
v_gene: TRBV5-1; j_gene: TRBJ1-3; d_gene: .; abundance: .; CDR3nt: TGCGCCAGCAGCTTGGACGGACAGCACTCTGGAAACACCATATATTTT; CDR3aa: CASSLDGQHSGNTIYF
v_gene: TRBV7-9; j_gene: TRBJ1-1; d_gene: .; abundance: .; CDR3nt: TGTGCCAGCAGCTCCTCCTTGAACACTGAAGCTTTCTTT; CDR3aa: CASSSSLNTEAFF
v_gene: TRBV7-2; j_gene: TRBJ2-1; d_gene: TRBD1; abundance: .; CDR3nt: TGTGCCAGCAGCTTAGTAGGGACAGGGAAGTTCTTC; CDR3aa: CASSLVGTGKFF
v_gene: TRBV10-3; j_gene: TRBJ2-1; d_gene: TRBD1; abundance: .; CDR3nt: TGTGCCCTCCGTCCAGTGGGACAGGGCACACACAATGAGCAGTTCTTC; CDR3aa: CALRPVGQGTHNEQFF